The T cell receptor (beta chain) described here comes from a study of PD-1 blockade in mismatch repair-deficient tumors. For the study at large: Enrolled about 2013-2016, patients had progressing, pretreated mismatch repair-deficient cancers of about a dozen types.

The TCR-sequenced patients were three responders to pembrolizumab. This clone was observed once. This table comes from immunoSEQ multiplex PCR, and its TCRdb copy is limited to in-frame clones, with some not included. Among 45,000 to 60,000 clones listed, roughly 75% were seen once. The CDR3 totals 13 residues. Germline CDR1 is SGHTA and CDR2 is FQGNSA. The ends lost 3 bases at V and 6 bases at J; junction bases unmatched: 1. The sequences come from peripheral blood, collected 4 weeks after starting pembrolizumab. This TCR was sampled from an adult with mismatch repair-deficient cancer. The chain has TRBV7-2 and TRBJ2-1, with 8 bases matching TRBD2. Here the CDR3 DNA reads TGTGCCAGCAGCTTTGGGACTAGCAATGAGCAGTTCTTC. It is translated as CASSFGTSNEQFF.